This is a list of T cell receptor beta chains from one sample in a study of blood T cell repertoires in COVID-19. Measured with immunoSEQ multiplex PCR; TCRdb has only the in-frame clones, and not every one. In the table there are over 150,000 clones, roughly 80% of which are singletons. Sequenced sample: peripheral blood. All receptors derive from a woman aged 80 or over with COVID-19, enrolled during active disease. The conserved cysteine and the conserved F or W are not part of the CDR3 here. Clone size, where shown, is once, few, many, or a class for clones that have expanded.

TRBV4-1,NA,ASSQLTGGNTEAF
TRBV3-1/TRBV3-2,once,ASSRGLAGVGTGELF
TRBV6-6,few,ASSLAGGKDTQY
TRBV29-1,NA,SVSRDSDQPQH
TRBV6-1,few,ASSELLGANSPLH
TRBV28,NA,ASRSAGLSGNTIY
TRBV2,NA,ASSAGSGGYT
TRBV4-2,NA,ASSQALSSGGYNEQF
TRBV18,NA,ASSPRQSTGELF
TRBV3-1/TRBV3-2,NA,ASSQVQGSGNTIY
TRBV15,NA,ATSRARDTEAF
TRBV14,NA,ASSFSGNTIY
TRBV5-1,NA,ASSLGQVASYT
TRBV24-1,few,ATSGGGGATDTQY
TRBV5-1,NA,ASSLEPPGAAGETQY
TRBV3-1/TRBV3-2,NA,ASSQGRVDGYT
TRBV29-1,once,SVGLAPNTGELF
TRBV15,NA,ATSSGVRGNSPLH
TRBV9,few,ASSVQGAGSGNTIY
TRBV3-1/TRBV3-2,NA,ASSQDGRVAEAF
TRBV7-9,NA,ASSPWDSSLQETQY
TRBV28,NA,ASSHPTPGVGYGYT
TRBV3-1/TRBV3-2,NA,ASSLAGVRSYEQY
TRBV7-9,NA,ASSPGQGIYNEQF
TRBV14,NA,ASSPGETQY
TRBV18,NA,ASSPGRDGYT
TRBV9,NA,ASSPDRGGETQY
TRBV3-1/TRBV3-2,once,ASSHRGYGNTEAF
TRBV2,NA,ASNLPERTGNTIY
TRBV18,NA,ASSPAGSNTEAF
TRBV18,NA,ASSPAGGLDEQF
TRBV12-5,NA,ASGFEASPGAKNIQY
TRBV7-9,once,ASSLESSGAGGNT
TRBV6-5,NA,ASSYSNRAGGYT
TRBV18,NA,ASSPPGRMATGNTIY
TRBV5-1,once,ASSGGGSGGYT
TRBV9,NA,ASSLTGISGNTIY
TRBV6-5,NA,ACGPPNEKLF
TRBV2,NA,ASSDGARNTIY
TRBV10-3,few,AISESNSPRGYT
TRBV5-1,NA,ASSRAGTSQETQY
TRBV28,NA,ASSQGGTAAGYT